Below are 20 T cell receptor beta chains sequenced from a single sample in a study of CD8+CD57+ T cells in acquired aplastic anemia. CDR3 and TCR beta VDJ profiling relied on a genomic DNA template. TCRdb used MiXCR to reprocess the reads, holding one entry per CDR3 protein. The sample lists 350,000 to 450,000 distinct CDR3 sequences, around 72% occurring once. The sequenced material came from sorted CD4+, CD8+, or CD8+CD57+ T cells (not recorded which) from PBMCs. Receptors were obtained from a human donor in good health, serving as a control.

As regards this clonotype: Just one base apart from a much larger clone, this may be a read error. The rearrangement uses TRBV2 and TRBJ2-1; 9 nucleotides match TRBD2. Losses at the gene ends were 6 bases for V and 2 bases for J; bases not matched to a gene: 11. The V gene's germline CDR1 is SNHLY and CDR2 FYNNEI. This CDR3 comprises 17 residues. The CDR3 region has the DNA TGTGCCAGCAGCCCAGCGGGGGGCTCTAGCCCCTACAATGAGCAGTTCTTC. Translation: CASSPAGGSSPYNEQFF. Filled out from reference TRBV2 and TRBJ2-1, the complete variable domain reads EPEVTQTPSHQVTQMGQEVILRCVPISNHLYFYWYRQILGQKVEFLVSFYNNEISEKSEIFDDQFSVERPDGSNFTLKIRSTKLEDSAMYFCASSPAGGSSPYNEQFFGPGTRLTVL.

This clonotype was recorded at least ten times. This chain links TRBV28 with TRBJ2-5, with D possibly being TRBD2 (5 bases). The CDR3 runs 15 residues. The V end was cut by 6 bases, the J end by 5 bases, with 19 bases between. The germline V gene has CDR1 MDHEN and CDR2 SYDVKM. The CDR3 nucleotides are TGTGCCAGCAGCACCCCCGAAATTGGCGGGGAGACCCAGTACTTC. Translating it yields CASSTPEIGGETQYF.

The rearrangement joins TRBV2 to TRBJ1-2, with TRBD1 matching over 7 bases. CDR1 is SNHLY and CDR2 is FYNNEI in the germline V gene. The CDR3 sequence is 16 residues long. Trimming took 6 bases from V and 4 from J; bases not matched to a gene: 14. This CDR3 reads CASSRTGTNFAYGYTF. As DNA, the CDR3 is TGTGCCAGCAGCAGGACAGGAACAAATTTCGCCTATGGCTACACCTTC.

This sequence joins TRBV20-1 and TRBJ2-3, with unresolved D. The CDR3 is 13 residues long. Germline CDR1 reads DFQATT; CDR2 reads SNEGSKA (reference sequence). The germline V and J ends were trimmed by 6 bases and 10 bases, with 20 bases remaining between them. CDR3 sequence (DNA): TGCAGTGCGGTGCGACCTGCCACGCCCCCGCAGTATTTT. It specifies CSAVRPATPPQYF.

The chain uses TRBV7-2 and TRBJ1-6; 8 nucleotides align to TRBD1. The CDR3 runs 16 residues. Germline V gene lookup returns CDR1 SGHTA and CDR2 FQGNSA. V gave up 5 bases and J gave up 13 bases; unmatched junction bases: 16. The CDR3 sequence: CASSTLGTGTKAPLHF. The CDR3 DNA reads TGTGCCAGCAGCACGCTTGGGACAGGCACTAAAGCTCCCCTCCACTTT.

As regards this clonotype: In this CDR3 the conserved last residue, phenylalanine or tryptophan, is missing, so a read error is likely. No DNA is shown, since the ends of the CDR3 on it are uncertain; the CDR3 is the one TCRdb lists. The CDR3 loop reads CASKIGSSGSSSLLH. The V and J genes are TRBV2 and TRBJ1-6. The CDR3 contains 15 residues when both ends are counted. The germline gives CDR1 SNHLY, CDR2 FYNNEI.

This clonotype was found many times. The chain couples TRBV20-1 to TRBJ1-1; the D is unclear. This CDR3 region has 15 residues. Germline V CDR1 and CDR2: DFQATT, SNEGSKA (reference sequence). The ends were cut back, 1 base at V and 1 base at J, with 13 bases in the middle. CDR3 sequence: CSARVGSRTNTEAFF. As DNA, the CDR3 is TGCAGTGCTAGAGTCGGTAGTCGAACGAACACTGAAGCTTTCTTT.

This clonotype was seen ten or more times. The chain has TRBV6-6 and TRBJ1-5; D is unresolved. Deletions cut 7 bases from V and 7 bases from J, with 17 bases between. The CDR3 extends over 14 amino acids. Looked up from germline, CDR1 is MNHNY and CDR2 is SVGAGI (reference sequence). In DNA form, the CDR3 reads TGTGCCAGCACTTTGCAGGCGGTTCCCCAGCCCCAGCATTTT. Amino acid sequence: CASTLQAVPQPQHF.

This clonotype was seen only once. One end of the junction fails to match germline, which may point to a read error. The chain couples TRBV7-3 to TRBJ2-7; no definite D call. From germline, CDR1 is SGHTA and CDR2 FQGTGA. This CDR3 region has 14 residues. In DNA, the CDR3 is TGTGCCAGCAGCGTAGATAATACATCCTACGACCAGTACTTC. Protein product: CASSVDNTSYDQYF. Supplemented by reference TRBV7-3 and TRBJ2-7, the full variable domain reads GAGVSQTPSNKVTEKGKYVELRCDPISGHTALYWYRQSLGQGPEFLIYFQGTGAADDSGLPNDRFFAVRPEGSVSTLKIQRTERGDSAVYLCASSVDNTSYDQYFGPGTRLTVT.

Concerning this clonotype itself: The conserved phenylalanine or tryptophan is not found at the CDR3 terminus, so this likely reflects a read error. It is unclear where the CDR3 begins or ends on the DNA, so no DNA is shown, and the CDR3 is as TCRdb lists it. The rearrangement uses TRBV7-2 and TRBJ2-7; the table's TRBD2 call for D was not verified on the DNA. Germline V gene sequence: CDR1 SGHTA, CDR2 FQGNSA. From its first to its last residue, the CDR3 has 13 amino acids. The CDR3 reads CASSFGGAVGEQY.

This chain joins TRBV7-4 and TRBJ2-1; no clear D gene. Trimming cost V 7 bases and J 12 bases, with 22 bases left between them. The CDR3 covers 14 residues. Germline CDR1 SGHVT, CDR2 SQSDAQ. CDR3 in DNA: TGTGCCAGCAACATCGGAGCCCTGGGGAATTCGCAGTTCTTC. Its protein is CASNIGALGNSQFF. Drawing the rest from reference TRBV7-4 and TRBJ2-1, the complete variable domain is GAGVSQSPRYKVAKRGRDVALRCDSISGHVTLYWYRQTLGQGSEVLTYSQSDAQRDKSGRPSGRFSAERPERSVSTLKIQRTEQGDSAVYLCASNIGALGNSQFFGPGTRLTVL.

The chain combines TRBV4-3 with TRBJ2-3, with 12 bases that match TRBD2. The J segment lost 6 bases and the V segment lost 6 bases, leaving 4 bases of the junction unmatched. Germline-derived CDR1 and CDR2 are LGHNA and YSLEER. This CDR3 spans 14 amino acids. The CDR3 spells CASRLAGGWDTQYF. The CDR3 region has the DNA TGCGCCAGCAGGCTAGCGGGGGGGTGGGATACGCAGTATTTT.

The V and J genes are TRBV20-1 and TRBJ1-2; D is possibly TRBD1 (5 bases). Trimming took 5 bases from V and 1 from J, leaving 20 bases between them. The CDR3 length is 16 residues. Germline-derived CDR1 and CDR2 are DFQATT and SNEGSKA (reference sequence). The CDR3 DNA is TGCAGTGCTCGCCACCTAAGGGACTTTAGTAACTATGGCTACACCTTC. This gives the protein CSARHLRDFSNYGYTF.

V usage is TRBV7-2 and J usage is TRBJ2-7; D possibly uses TRBD1 or TRBD2 (5 bases each). This CDR3 region has 16 residues. The V and J ends lost 5 bases and 4 bases respectively, with 21 bases between them. The V gene's germline CDR1 is SGHTA and CDR2 FQGNSA. The CDR3 spells CASSLTRGEGGYEQYF. CDR3 nucleotide sequence: TGTGCCAGCAGCCTAACAAGGGGCGAGGGCGGATACGAGCAGTACTTC.

The rearrangement uses TRBV7-6 and TRBJ2-3; D possibly uses TRBD1 or TRBD2 (6 bases each). The CDR3 loop spans 15 amino acids. V was trimmed by 0 bases and J by 13 bases, leaving 20 bases between them. Germline assignment: CDR1 SGHVS and CDR2 FNYEAQ. The CDR3 nucleotides are TGTGCCAGCAGCTTAGCGCGGTGGGGGGCTAACAATGAGTATTTT. Translated: CASSLARWGANNEYF.

On this clonotype: This may be a read error, as it is one base from a much larger clone. The chain recombines TRBV6-1 with TRBJ1-3, with D perhaps TRBD1 (6 bases). Germline V gene sequence: CDR1 MNHNS, CDR2 SASEGT. CDR3 length: 14 residues. The germline V and J ends were trimmed by 5 bases and 6 bases, with 14 bases remaining between them. In DNA form, the CDR3 reads TGTGCCAGCAGTAGGGGGGGGACGGAAAACACCATATATTTT. Encoded protein: CASSRGGTENTIYF.

The CDR3 DNA follows: TGTGCCTGGAGTGTACCCCGGACAGCCCGAAGACAGCCCCAGCATTTT. This codes for CAWSVPRTARRQPQHF. V and J are TRBV30 and TRBJ1-5; tentative D call: TRBD1 (6 bases). CDR1 is GTSNPN and CDR2 is SVGIG in the germline V gene (reference sequence). The CDR3 consists of 16 residues. V was cut by 0 bases and J by 7 bases, with 19 bases left in between.

The V gene is TRBV7-8, the J gene TRBJ1-2, with D possibly TRBD1 on 5 matching bases. This CDR3 contains 13 residues. V gave up 2 bases and J gave up 8 bases, with 12 bases separating them. Germline V gene data show CDR1 as SGHVS and CDR2 as FQNEAQ. In nucleotides, the CDR3 is TGTGCCAGCAGCTTATGGGGGAGTGGAGGCTACACCTTC. Translation gives CASSLWGSGGYTF.

The CDR3 is CASSGLPEETQYF. In DNA form, the CDR3 reads TGTGCCAGCAGCGGATTGCCAGAAGAGACCCAGTACTTC. The J gene is TRBJ2-5, the V gene TRBV11-2; D is unresolved. Per the germline V gene, CDR1 is SGHAT and CDR2 is FQNNGV. V was cut by 5 bases and J by 3 bases, with 10 bases left in between. There are 13 residues in the CDR3.

This chain links TRBV15 with TRBJ2-5; D possibly corresponds to TRBD2 (6 bases). The end of the DNA aligns better with TRBJ2-1, so the J call may be wrong. The CDR3 runs to 14 residues. Germline V lookup: CDR1 LNHNV, CDR2 YYDKDF (reference sequence). CDR3: CATSRFLARYEQFF. The CDR3 DNA reads TGTGCCACCAGCAGATTCCTAGCGCGGTATGAGCAGTTCTTC.